This T cell receptor beta chain was identified in a study of identifying expanded T cells in peripheral blood. Findings and caveats of the study: Variance in clone template counts between roughly two-week samples significantly increased with total template count across all healthy donors.

The CDR3 totals 12 residues. V shed 4 bases and J shed 7 bases, with 8 bases lying between them. Looked up from germline, CDR1 is SGHKS and CDR2 is YYEKEE (reference sequence). Only in-frame clones appear in the TCRdb table, and some are missing; sequencing was by immunoSEQ multiplex PCR. The data show around 75,000 clones, 90% seen once. As for this clone: Its antigen is not known.

The TCR was taken from a person aged 18 to 75 in good health. Sequencing was performed on blood. The genes are TRBV5-5 and TRBJ1-4; D gene unclear. CDR3 sequence (DNA): TGTGCCAGCAGCCCCTCTCGTGAAAAACTGTTTTTT. It specifies CASSPSREKLFF. Variable domain in full (rest from reference TRBV5-5 and TRBJ1-4): DAGVTQSPTHLIKTRGQQVTLRCSPISGHKSVSWYQQVLGQGPQFIFQYYEKEERGRGNFPDRFSARQFPNYSSELNVNALLLGDSALYLCASSPSREKLFFGSGTQLSVL.